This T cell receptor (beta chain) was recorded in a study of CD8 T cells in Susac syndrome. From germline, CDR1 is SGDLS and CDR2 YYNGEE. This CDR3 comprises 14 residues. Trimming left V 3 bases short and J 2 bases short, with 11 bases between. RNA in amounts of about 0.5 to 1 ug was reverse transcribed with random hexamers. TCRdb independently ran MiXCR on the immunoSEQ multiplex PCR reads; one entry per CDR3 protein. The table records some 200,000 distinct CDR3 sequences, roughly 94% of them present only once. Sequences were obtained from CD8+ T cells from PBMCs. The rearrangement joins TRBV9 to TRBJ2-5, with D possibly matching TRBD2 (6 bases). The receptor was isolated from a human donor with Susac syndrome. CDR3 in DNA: TGTGCCAGCAGCGCGGCGGGACCTCAAGAGACCCAGTACTTC. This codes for CASSAAGPQETQYF.